These T cell receptor beta chains were read from a single sample in a study of blood T cells in healthy people across ages. Each CDR3 protein gets one entry after TCRdb re-called the 5' RACE reads with MiXCR. The sample yields under 1,000,000 distinct CDR3 sequences, about half seen once. Specimen: blood. The receptors were sampled from a man older than 75 in good health. CDR3s include the opening cysteine and the closing phenylalanine or tryptophan. The order of the fields is clone size, J gene, D gene, V gene, CDR3 protein, CDR3 DNA. D genes are given only for firm matches. Size values are once, few and many counts, or a class for expanded clones, and some rows have none.

size: -
J: TRBJ2-3
D: TRBD2
V: TRBV20-1
CDR3: CSAVLAGGWGDTDTQYF
DNA: TGCAGTGCCGTATTAGCGGGAGGTTGGGGGGACACAGATACGCAGTATTTT

size: once
J: TRBJ2-6
D: -
V: TRBV21-1
CDR3: CASSSPGQGISGANVLTF
DNA: TGTGCCAGCAGCAGTCCGGGACAGGGCATCTCTGGGGCCAACGTCCTGACTTTC

size: -
J: TRBJ2-7
D: TRBD2
V: TRBV5-1
CDR3: CASKGVAGPYEQYF
DNA: TGCGCCAGCAAAGGCGTAGCGGGCCCCTACGAGCAGTACTTC

size: -
J: TRBJ2-6
D: -
V: TRBV10-3
CDR3: CAISESESSGANVLTF
DNA: TGTGCCATCAGTGAGTCGGAAAGCTCTGGGGCCAACGTCCTGACTTTC

size: -
J: TRBJ2-3
D: TRBD2
V: TRBV20-1
CDR3: CSARGSGGALFDTQYF
DNA: TGCAGTGCTAGGGGGAGCGGGGGGGCCTTGTTTGATACGCAGTATTTT

size: -
J: TRBJ1-2
D: -
V: TRBV3-1
CDR3: CASSQEGSRVYGYTF
DNA: TGTGCCAGCAGCCAAGAAGGGAGTAGGGTCTATGGCTACACCTTC

size: few
J: TRBJ2-4
D: TRBD1
V: TRBV28
CDR3: CASSSDRGVGIQYF
DNA: TGTGCCAGCAGTTCCGACAGGGGAGTAGGCATTCAGTACTTC

size: -
J: TRBJ2-5
D: TRBD2
V: TRBV3-1
CDR3: CASSQGQTSADETQYF
DNA: TGTGCCAGCAGCCAAGGACAGACTAGCGCAGATGAGACCCAGTACTTC

size: few
J: TRBJ2-3
D: TRBD1
V: TRBV6-2/TRBV6-3
CDR3: CASTGTAVTDTQYF
DNA: TGTGCCAGCACCGGGACAGCGGTAACAGATACGCAGTATTTT

size: -
J: TRBJ2-3
D: -
V: TRBV7-9
CDR3: CASSLRTVQTDTQYF
DNA: TGTGCCAGCAGCCTCCGGACAGTACAAACAGATACGCAGTATTTT

size: -
J: TRBJ2-1
D: TRBD2
V: TRBV20-1
CDR3: CSARFAGEDNEQFF
DNA: TGCAGTGCTAGGTTTGCGGGAGAAGACAATGAGCAGTTCTTC

size: -
J: TRBJ2-5
D: -
V: TRBV6-1
CDR3: CASSAPRQAETQYF
DNA: TGTGCCAGCAGTGCCCCCCGGCAGGCGGAGACCCAGTACTTC

size: -
J: TRBJ2-4
D: -
V: TRBV9
CDR3: CASSASLAKNIQYF
DNA: TGTGCCAGCAGCGCGAGTTTAGCCAAAAACATTCAGTACTTC

size: few
J: TRBJ2-7
D: TRBD1
V: TRBV7-9
CDR3: CASSLGTGAEQYF
DNA: TGTGCCAGCAGCTTAGGGACAGGGGCCGAGCAGTACTTC